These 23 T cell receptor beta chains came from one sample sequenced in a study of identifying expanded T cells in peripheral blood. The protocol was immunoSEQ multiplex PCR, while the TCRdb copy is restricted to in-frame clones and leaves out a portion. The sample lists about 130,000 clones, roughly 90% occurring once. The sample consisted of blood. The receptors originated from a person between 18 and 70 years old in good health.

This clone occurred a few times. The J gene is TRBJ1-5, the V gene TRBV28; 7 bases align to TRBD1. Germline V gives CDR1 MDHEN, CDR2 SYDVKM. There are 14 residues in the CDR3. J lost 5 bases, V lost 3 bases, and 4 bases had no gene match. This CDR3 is CASSFRQGDQPQHF. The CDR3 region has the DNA TGTGCCAGCAGTTTCCGACAGGGTGATCAGCCCCAGCATTTT.

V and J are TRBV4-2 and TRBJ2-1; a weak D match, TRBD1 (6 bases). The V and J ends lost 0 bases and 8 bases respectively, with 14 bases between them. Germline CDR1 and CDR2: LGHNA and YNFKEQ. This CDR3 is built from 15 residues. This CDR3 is CASSQERTGRDEQFF. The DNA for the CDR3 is TGTGCCAGCAGCCAAGAGAGAACAGGGCGGGATGAGCAGTTCTTC.

The CDR3 spells CASSIQRQGDGELFF. Written as DNA, the CDR3 is TGTGCCAGTAGTATTCAGCGACAGGGAGACGGGGAGCTGTTTTTT. The V gene is TRBV19, the J gene TRBJ2-2, with 7 bases aligning to TRBD1. Trimming at V came to 3 bases and at J to 7 bases, leaving 8 bases not matched to a gene. CDR1 and CDR2 from the germline V gene are LNHDA and SQIVND (reference sequence). The CDR3 sequence is 15 residues long. The full variable domain, completed using reference TRBV19 and TRBJ2-2, is DGGITQSPKYLFRKEGQNVTLSCEQNLNHDAMYWYRQDPGQGLRLIYYSQIVNDFQKGDIAEGYSVSREKKESFPLTVTSAQKNPTAFYLCASSIQRQGDGELFFGEGSRLTVL.

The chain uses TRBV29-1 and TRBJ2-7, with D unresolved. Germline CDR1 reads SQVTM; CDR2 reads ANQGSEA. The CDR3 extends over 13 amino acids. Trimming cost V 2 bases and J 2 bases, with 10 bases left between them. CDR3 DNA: TGCAGCGTTGAAAAAGGGTCCGCCTACGAGCAGTACTTC. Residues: CSVEKGSAYEQYF.

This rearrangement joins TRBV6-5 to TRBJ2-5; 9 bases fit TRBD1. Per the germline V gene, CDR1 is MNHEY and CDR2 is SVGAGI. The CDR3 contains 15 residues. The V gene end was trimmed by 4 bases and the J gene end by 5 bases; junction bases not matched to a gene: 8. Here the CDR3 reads CASSLTGTGRETQYF. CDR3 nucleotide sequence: TGTGCCAGCAGTTTGACCGGGACAGGGCGGGAGACCCAGTACTTC.

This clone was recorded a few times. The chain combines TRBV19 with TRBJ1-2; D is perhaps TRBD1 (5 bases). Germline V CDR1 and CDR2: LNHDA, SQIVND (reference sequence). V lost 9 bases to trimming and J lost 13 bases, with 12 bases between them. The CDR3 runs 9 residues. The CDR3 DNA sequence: TGTGCCAGAGGGACTCCCAGCACCTTC. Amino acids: CARGTPSTF.

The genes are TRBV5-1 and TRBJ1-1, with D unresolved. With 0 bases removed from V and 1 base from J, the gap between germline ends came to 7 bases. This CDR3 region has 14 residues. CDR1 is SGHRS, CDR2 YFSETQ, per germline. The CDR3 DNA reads TGCGCCAGCAGCTTGGTCCCGCCGAACACTGAAGCTTTCTTT. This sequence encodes CASSLVPPNTEAFF. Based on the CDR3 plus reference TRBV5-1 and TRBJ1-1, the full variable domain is KAGVTQTPRYLIKTRGQQVTLSCSPISGHRSVSWYQQTPGQGLQFLFEYFSETQRNKGNFPGRFSGRQFSNSRSEMNVSTLELGDSALYLCASSLVPPNTEAFFGQGTRLTVV.

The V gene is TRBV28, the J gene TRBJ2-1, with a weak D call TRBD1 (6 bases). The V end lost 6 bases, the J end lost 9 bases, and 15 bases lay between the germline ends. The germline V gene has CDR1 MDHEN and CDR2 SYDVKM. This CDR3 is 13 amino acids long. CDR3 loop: CASSSGGGGEQFF. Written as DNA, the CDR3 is TGTGCCAGCAGCTCCGGTGGGGGCGGTGAGCAGTTCTTC. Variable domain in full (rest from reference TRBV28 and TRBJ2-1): DVKVTQSSRYLVKRTGEKVFLECVQDMDHENMFWYRQDPGLGLRLIYFSYDVKMKEKGDIPEGYSVSREKKERFSLILESASTNQTSMYLCASSSGGGGEQFFGPGTRLTVL.

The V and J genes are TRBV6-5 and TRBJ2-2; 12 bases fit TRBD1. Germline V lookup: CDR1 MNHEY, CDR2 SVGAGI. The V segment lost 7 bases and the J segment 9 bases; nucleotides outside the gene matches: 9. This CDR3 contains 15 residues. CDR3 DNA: TGTGCCAGCACCGGTCGGGACAGGGGGCGCTGGGAGCTGTTTTTT. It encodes CASTGRDRGRWELFF.

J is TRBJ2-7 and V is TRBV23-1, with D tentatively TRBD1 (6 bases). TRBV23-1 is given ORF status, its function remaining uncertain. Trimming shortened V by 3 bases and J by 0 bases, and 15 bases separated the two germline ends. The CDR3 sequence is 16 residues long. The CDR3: CASSQGDKPSSYEQYF. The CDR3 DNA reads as TGCGCCAGCAGTCAGGGGGACAAGCCGAGCTCCTACGAGCAGTACTTC.

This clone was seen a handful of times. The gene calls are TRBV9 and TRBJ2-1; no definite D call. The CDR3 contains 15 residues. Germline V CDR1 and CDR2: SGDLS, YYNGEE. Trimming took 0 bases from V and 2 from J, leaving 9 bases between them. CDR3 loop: CASSVEPTTYNEQFF. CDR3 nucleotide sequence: TGTGCCAGCAGCGTAGAACCAACCACCTACAATGAGCAGTTCTTC.

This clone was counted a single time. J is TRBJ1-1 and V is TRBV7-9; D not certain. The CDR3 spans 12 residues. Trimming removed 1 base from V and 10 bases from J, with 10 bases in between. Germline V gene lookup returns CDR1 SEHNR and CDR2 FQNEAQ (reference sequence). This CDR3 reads CASSLGPNGAFF. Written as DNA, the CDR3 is TGTGCCAGCAGCTTAGGCCCTAACGGAGCTTTCTTT.

The CDR3, as DNA: TGTGCCAGCAGCCCCGGAGGCAGTGGAAACACCATATATTTT. It yields the protein CASSPGGSGNTIYF. The chain recombines TRBV11-3 with TRBJ1-3; the D is unclear. Germline lookup yields CDR1 SGHNT and CDR2 YENEEA. The CDR3 is 14 residues long. V was trimmed by 5 bases and J by 3 bases, leaving 11 bases between them.

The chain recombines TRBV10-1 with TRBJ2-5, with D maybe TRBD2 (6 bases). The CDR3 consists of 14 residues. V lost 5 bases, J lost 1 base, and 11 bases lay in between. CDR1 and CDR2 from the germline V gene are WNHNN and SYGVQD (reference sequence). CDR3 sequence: CASSNGGTQETQYF. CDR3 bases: TGCGCCAGCAGTAACGGGGGAACCCAAGAGACCCAGTACTTC.

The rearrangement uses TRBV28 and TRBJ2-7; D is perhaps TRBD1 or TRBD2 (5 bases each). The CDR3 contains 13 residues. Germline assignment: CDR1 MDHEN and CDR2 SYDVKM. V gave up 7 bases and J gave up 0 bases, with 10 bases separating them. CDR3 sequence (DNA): TGTGCCAGCAATTTCGGGACCTCCTACGAGCAGTACTTC. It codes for CASNFGTSYEQYF.

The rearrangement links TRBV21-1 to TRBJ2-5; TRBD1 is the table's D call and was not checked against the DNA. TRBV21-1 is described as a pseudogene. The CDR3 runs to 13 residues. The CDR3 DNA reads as TGTGCCAGCAGCCCCCGACAGCAAGAGACCCAGTACTTC. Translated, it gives CASSPRQQETQYF.

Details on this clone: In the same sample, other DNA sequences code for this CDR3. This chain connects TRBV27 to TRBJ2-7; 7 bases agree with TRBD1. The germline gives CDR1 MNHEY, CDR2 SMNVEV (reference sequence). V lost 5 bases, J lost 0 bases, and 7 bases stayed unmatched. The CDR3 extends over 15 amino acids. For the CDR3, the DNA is TGTGCCAGCAGTCCAAGGACAGGAGTCTCCTACGAGCAGTACTTC. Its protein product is CASSPRTGVSYEQYF.

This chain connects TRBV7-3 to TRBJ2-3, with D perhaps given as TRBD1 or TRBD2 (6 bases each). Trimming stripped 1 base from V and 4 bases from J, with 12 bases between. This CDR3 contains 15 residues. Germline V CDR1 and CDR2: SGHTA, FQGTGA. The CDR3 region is CASSLIAGEADTQYF. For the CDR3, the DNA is TGTGCCAGCAGCTTAATCGCAGGGGAGGCAGATACGCAGTATTTT.

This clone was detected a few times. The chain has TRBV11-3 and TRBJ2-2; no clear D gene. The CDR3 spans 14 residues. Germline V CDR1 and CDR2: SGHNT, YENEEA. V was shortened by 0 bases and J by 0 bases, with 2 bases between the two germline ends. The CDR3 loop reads CASSLDSNTGELFF. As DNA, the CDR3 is TGTGCCAGCAGCTTAGACTCGAACACCGGGGAGCTGTTTTTT. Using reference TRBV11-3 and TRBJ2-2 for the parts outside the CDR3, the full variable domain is EAGVVQSPRYKIIEKKQPVAFWCNPISGHNTLYWYLQNLGQGPELLIRYENEEAVDDSQLPKDRFSAERLKGVDSTLKIQPAELGDSAVYLCASSLDSNTGELFFGEGSRLTVL.

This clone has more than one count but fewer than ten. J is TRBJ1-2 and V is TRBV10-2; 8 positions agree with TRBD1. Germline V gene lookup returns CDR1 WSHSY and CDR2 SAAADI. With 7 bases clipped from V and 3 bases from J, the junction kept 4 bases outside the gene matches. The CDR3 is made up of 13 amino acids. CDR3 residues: CASTGQEHYGYTF. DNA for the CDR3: TGCGCCAGCACGGGACAGGAACACTATGGCTACACCTTC.

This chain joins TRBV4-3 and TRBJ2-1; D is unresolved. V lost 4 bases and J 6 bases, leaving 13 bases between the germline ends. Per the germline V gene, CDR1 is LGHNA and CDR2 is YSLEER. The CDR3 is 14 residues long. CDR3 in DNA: TGCGCCAGCAGCCCGATCGGTTCAAGCAATGAGCAGTTCTTC. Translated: CASSPIGSSNEQFF.

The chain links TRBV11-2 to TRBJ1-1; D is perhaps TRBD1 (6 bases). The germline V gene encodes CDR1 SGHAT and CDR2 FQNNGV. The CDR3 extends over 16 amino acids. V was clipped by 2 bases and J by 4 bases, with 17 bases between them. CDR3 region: CASSLLTTGLGTEAFF. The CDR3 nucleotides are TGTGCCAGCAGCTTACTAACAACAGGGTTGGGCACTGAAGCTTTCTTT.

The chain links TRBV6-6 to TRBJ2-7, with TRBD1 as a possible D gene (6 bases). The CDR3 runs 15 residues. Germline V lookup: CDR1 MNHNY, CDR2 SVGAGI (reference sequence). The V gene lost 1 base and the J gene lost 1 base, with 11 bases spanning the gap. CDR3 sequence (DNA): TGTGCCAGCAGTTACTTCCTGACAGGTTCCTACGAGCAGTACTTC. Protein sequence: CASSYFLTGSYEQYF.